This T cell receptor (beta chain) came from a study of blood T cell repertoires in COVID-19 (dated by TCRdb to 2020 to 2021). The study in broad terms: Samples covering the acute and convalescent phases of COVID-19 were provided by collaborators in the United States, Italy and Spain. Subjects who had been exposed to COVID-19, were actively infected with it, or had recovered from it provided the deeply sampled blood TCRbeta repertoires that made up the dataset. The prospective study material was composed of cDNA or gDNA derived from T cells, B-cell-depleted T cells, or PBMCs. HLA class I and class II types, where available, came from metadata supplied by the sample provider rather than from assay-based typing. The repertoires were released in a freely available public database meant as a resource for research on the immune response to SARS-CoV-2. Samples came from the ongoing ImmuneRACE study (first 160 participants) plus 1,254 subjects from 6 global collaborators. Nearly every sample came with metadata listing a de-identified subject ID, COVID-19 status, age in years and sex. General findings and caveats noted by the study authors: Clinical and demographic metadata were provided uncurated, with the amount varying by source and participant.

One collaborating source in Seattle enrolled patients during active infection and followed them longitudinally through the course of disease. Collaborating institutions collected whole blood in K2EDTA tubes following their own protocols. For TCRbeta analysis, collaborator samples were shipped as frozen whole blood, as isolated PBMCs, or as DNA extracted from either sample type. This clone was picked up one time. Its cognate antigen has yet to be identified. Base-call qualities are not available, and no considerably larger clone is one nucleotide away. Taken from cysteine to phenylalanine, the CDR3 has 15 residues. Kept here is only the CDR3 DNA, which spans 45 bases and is read in frame from base 1. In the germline V gene, CDR1 corresponds to MNHEY and CDR2 to SVGEGT. Trimmed from V: 6 bases; trimmed from J: 7 bases; junction bases lacking a gene match: 12. TCRbeta CDR3 regions were amplified from genomic DNA by means of the immunoSEQ Assay, a bias-controlled multiplex PCR. From the authors' description of their analysis: The number of nucleated cells in each sample was estimated from the amplification of reference gene primers within the assay. Sequence reads were collapsed and filtered to measure the absolute abundance of every unique TCRbeta CDR3 rearrangement. For each sample, productive Simpson clonality was calculated as the square root of Simpson's diversity index across productive rearrangements. TCRdb mirrors the immuneACCESS table, restricted to in-frame sequences. Some clones are absent from its copies; in checked studies, under half trace to an unresolved V gene, and the reason for the others is unknown. Clone size and the V and J calls come from that table; the DNA yielded D and trimming. The sample has hundreds of thousands of clones on record, about 84% of them singletons. Roughly 5.2% of the sample lies in the top ten.

The TCR was taken from a woman older than 75 with COVID-19, enrolled during active disease. Input material: peripheral blood. The rearranged segments are TRBV6-2 or TRBV6-3 and TRBJ1-2; TRBD1 agrees with 9 junctional bases. The nucleotide sequence reads TGTGCCAGCAGCTTTCCGGGACAGGGAGCGGTTGGCTACACCTTC. Its translation reads: CASSFPGQGAVGYTF.